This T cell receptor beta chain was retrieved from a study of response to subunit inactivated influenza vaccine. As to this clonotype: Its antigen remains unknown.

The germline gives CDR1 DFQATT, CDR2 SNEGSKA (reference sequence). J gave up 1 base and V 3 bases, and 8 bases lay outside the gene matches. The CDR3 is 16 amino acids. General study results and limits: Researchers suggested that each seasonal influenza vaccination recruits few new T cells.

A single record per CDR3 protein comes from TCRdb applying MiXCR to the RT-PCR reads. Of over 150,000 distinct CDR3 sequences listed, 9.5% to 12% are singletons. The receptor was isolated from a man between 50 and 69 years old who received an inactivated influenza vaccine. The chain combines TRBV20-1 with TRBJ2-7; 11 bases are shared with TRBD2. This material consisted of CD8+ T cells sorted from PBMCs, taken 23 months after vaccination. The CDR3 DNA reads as TGCAGTGCTAGTACGTCTAGCGGGAGGCCTTCCTACGAGCAGTACTTC. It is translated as CSASTSSGRPSYEQYF.